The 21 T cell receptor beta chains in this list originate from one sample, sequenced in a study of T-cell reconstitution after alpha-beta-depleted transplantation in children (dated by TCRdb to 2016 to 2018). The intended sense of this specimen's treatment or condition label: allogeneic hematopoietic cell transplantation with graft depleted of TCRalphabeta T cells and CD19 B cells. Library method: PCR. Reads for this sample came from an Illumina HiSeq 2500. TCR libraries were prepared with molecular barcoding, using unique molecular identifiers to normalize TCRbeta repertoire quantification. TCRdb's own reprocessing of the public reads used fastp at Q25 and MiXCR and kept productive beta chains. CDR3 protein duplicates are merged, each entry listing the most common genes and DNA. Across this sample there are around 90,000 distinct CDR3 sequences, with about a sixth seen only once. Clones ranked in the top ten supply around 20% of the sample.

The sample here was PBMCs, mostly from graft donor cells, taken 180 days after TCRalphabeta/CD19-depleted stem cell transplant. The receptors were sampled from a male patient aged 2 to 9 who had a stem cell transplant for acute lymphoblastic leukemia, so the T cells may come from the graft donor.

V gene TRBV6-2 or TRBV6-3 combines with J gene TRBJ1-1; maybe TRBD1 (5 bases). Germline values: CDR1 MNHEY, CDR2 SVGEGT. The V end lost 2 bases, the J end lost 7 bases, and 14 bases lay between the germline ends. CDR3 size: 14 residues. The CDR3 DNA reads TGTGCCAGCAGTTACCCCGGAGACAGTGATGAAGCTTTCTTT. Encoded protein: CASSYPGDSDEAFF.

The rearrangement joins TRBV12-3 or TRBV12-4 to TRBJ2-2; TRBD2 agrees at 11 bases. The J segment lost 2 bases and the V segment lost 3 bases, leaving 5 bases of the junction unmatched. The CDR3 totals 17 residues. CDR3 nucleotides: TGTGCCAGCAGTTTTCTAGCGGGGGGCCAAAACACCGGGGAGCTGTTTTTT. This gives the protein CASSFLAGGQNTGELFF.

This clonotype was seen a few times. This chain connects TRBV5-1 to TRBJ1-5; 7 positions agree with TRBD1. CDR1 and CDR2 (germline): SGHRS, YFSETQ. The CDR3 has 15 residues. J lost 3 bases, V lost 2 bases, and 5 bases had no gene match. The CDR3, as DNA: TGCGCCAGCAGCTTAGAAGGGACAGACAATCAGCCCCAGCATTTT. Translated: CASSLEGTDNQPQHF. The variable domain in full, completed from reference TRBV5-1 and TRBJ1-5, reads KAGVTQTPRYLIKTRGQQVTLSCSPISGHRSVSWYQQTPGQGLQFLFEYFSETQRNKGNFPGRFSGRQFSNSRSEMNVSTLELGDSALYLCASSLEGTDNQPQHFGDGTRLSIL.

The CDR3 protein is CASRQQGMGTDTQYF. The CDR3 DNA reads as TGTGCCAGCAGGCAACAGGGGATGGGCACAGATACGCAGTATTTT. V gene TRBV7-2 combines with J gene TRBJ2-3; 7 bases fit TRBD1. The V segment lost 6 bases and the J segment 1 base; nucleotides outside the gene matches: 7. This CDR3 is built from 15 residues. CDR1 is SGHTA, CDR2 FQGNSA, per germline.

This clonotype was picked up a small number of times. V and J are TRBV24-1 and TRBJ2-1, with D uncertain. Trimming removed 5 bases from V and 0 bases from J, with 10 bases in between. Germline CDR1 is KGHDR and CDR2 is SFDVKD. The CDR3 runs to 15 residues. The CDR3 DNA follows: TGTGCCACCAGTGCCCGGACGCCCTCCTACAATGAGCAGTTCTTC. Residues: CATSARTPSYNEQFF.

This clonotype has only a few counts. The chain's CDR3 is CASSLGGAGSQPQHF. The DNA of the CDR3 is TGTGCCAGCAGCTTAGGGGGCGCAGGGTCCCAGCCCCAGCATTTT. V is TRBV7-9 and J is TRBJ1-5; D is possibly TRBD1 (5 bases). Germline V lookup: CDR1 SEHNR, CDR2 FQNEAQ (reference sequence). The CDR3 is 15 amino acids. V dropped 1 base and J dropped 7 bases, with 14 bases sitting between them.

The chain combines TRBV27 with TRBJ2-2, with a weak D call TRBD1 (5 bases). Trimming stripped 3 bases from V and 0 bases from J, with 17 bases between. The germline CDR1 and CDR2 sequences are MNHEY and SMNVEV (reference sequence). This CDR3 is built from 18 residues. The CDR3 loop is CASSLRFPTVPNTGELFF. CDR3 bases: TGTGCCAGCAGTTTGCGTTTTCCGACAGTCCCGAACACCGGGGAGCTGTTTTTT.

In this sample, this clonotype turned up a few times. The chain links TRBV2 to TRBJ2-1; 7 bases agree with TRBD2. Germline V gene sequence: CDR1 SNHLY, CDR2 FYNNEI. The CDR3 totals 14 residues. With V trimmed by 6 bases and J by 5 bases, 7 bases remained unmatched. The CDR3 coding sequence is TGTGCCAGCAGCCTCGGCCTAGCGGACAATGAGCAGTTCTTC. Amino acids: CASSLGLADNEQFF. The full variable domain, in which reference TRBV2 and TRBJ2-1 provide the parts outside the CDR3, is EPEVTQTPSHQVTQMGQEVILRCVPISNHLYFYWYRQILGQKVEFLVSFYNNEISEKSEIFDDQFSVERPDGSNFTLKIRSTKLEDSAMYFCASSLGLADNEQFFGPGTRLTVL.

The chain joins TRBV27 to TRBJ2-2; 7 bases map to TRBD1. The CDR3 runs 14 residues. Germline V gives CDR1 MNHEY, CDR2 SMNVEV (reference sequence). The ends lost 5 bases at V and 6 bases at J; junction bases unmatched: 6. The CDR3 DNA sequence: TGTGCCAGCAGTCCCGACAGGGTTGCCGGGGAGCTGTTTTTT. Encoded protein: CASSPDRVAGELFF.

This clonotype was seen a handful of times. The DNA of the CDR3 is TGTGCCAGCAGTTTAACCGGGGAGGCATCCATCAACACTGAAGCTTTCTTT. Its protein is CASSLTGEASINTEAFF. The V and J genes are TRBV12-3 or TRBV12-4 and TRBJ1-1; D gene unclear. This CDR3 contains 17 residues. V was trimmed by 2 bases and J by 2 bases, leaving 18 bases between them.

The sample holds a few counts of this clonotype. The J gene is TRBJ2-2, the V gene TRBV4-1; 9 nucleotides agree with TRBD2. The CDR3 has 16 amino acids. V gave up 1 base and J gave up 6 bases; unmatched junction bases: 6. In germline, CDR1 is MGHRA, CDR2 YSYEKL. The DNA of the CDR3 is TGCGCCAGCAGCCAAGCCCCTAGCGGGGTCCCCGGGGAGCTGTTTTTT. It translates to CASSQAPSGVPGELFF.

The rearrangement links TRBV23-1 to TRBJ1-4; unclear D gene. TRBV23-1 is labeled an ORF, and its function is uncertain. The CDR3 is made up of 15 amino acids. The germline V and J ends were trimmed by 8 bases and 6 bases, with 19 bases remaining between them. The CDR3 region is CASGPRPRADEKLFF. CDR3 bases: TGCGCCAGCGGCCCGCGGCCTCGGGCGGATGAAAAACTGTTTTTT.

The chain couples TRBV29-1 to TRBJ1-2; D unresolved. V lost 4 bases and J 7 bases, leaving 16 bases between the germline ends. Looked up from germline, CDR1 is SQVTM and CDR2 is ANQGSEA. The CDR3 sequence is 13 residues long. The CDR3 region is CSVANPLGVGYTF. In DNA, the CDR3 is TGCAGCGTTGCGAACCCCCTGGGCGTTGGCTACACCTTC.

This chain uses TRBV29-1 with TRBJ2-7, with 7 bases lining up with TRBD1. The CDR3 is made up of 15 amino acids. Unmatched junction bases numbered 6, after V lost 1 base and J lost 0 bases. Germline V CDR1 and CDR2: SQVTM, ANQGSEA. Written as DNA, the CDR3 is TGCAGCGTTGAAGCTTTACGGGACAGCTCCTACGAGCAGTACTTC. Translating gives CSVEALRDSSYEQYF.

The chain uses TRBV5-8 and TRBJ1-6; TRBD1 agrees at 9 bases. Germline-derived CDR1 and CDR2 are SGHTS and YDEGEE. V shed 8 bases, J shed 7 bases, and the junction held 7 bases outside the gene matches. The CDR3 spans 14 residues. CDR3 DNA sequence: TGTGCCAGAGGGGGGACAGGGCGAAATTCACCCCTCCACTTT. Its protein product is CARGGTGRNSPLHF.

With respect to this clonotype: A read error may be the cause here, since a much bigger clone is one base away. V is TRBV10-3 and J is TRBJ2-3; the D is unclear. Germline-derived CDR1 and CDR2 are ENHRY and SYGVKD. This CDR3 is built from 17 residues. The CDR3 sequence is CAFSESNKRRATDTQYF. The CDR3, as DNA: TGTGCCTTCAGTGAGTCGAATAAGCGAAGGGCCACAGATACGCAGTATTTT.

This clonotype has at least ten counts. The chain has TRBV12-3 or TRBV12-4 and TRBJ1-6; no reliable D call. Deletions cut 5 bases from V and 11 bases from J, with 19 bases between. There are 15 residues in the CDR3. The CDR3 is CASSPVGVGRAPLHF. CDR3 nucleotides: TGTGCCAGCAGTCCCGTTGGGGTCGGAAGGGCACCCCTCCACTTT.

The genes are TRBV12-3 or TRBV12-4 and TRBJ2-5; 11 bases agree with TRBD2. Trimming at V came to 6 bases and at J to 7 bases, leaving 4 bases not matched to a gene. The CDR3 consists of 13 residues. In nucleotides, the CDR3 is TGTGCCAGCAGCCCCGGACTAGCGGGGACCCAGTACTTC. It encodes CASSPGLAGTQYF.

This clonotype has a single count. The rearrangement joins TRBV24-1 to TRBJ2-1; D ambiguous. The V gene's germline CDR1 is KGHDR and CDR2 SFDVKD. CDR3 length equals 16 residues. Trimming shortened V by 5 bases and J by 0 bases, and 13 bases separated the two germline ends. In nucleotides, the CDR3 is TGTGCCACCAGTGGCCTCCCCCTGACCTCCTACAATGAGCAGTTCTTC. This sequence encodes CATSGLPLTSYNEQFF.

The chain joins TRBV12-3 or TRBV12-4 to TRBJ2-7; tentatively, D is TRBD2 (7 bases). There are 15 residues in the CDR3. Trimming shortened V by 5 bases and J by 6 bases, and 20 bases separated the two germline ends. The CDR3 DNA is TGTGCCAGCAGTCCCTATAGAGGGGGGGCGCGCGAGCAGTACTTC. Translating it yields CASSPYRGGAREQYF.

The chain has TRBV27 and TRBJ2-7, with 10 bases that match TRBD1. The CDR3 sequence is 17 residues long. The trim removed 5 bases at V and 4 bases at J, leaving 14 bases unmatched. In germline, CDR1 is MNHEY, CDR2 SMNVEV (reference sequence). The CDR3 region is CASSRDLPGTGVYEQYF. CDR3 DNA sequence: TGTGCCAGCAGTCGAGACCTTCCCGGGACAGGGGTTTACGAGCAGTACTTC.